This is a list of T cell receptor beta chains from one sample in a study of blood T cell repertoires in COVID-19. This table comes from immunoSEQ multiplex PCR, and its TCRdb copy is limited to in-frame clones, with some not included. Of roughly 350,000 clones in the sample, 87% are singletons; the top ten hold about 10%. The source material was peripheral blood. Receptor source: a woman younger than 45 with COVID-19, enrolled during active disease. Each CDR3 is given with its conserved first and last residue. D genes are given only for firm matches. Clone size, where shown, is once, few, many, or a class for clones that have expanded.

TRBV5-5	TRBJ2-5	.	TRBD1	TGTGCCAGCAGCCCCCCAGGGGGCGAGGAGACCCAGTACTTC	CASSPPGGEETQYF
TRBV5-8	TRBJ2-5	.	.	TGTGCCAGCAGCCTGGGACTGCAAGAGACCCAGTACTTC	CASSLGLQETQYF
TRBV6-5	TRBJ2-7	.	TRBD2	TGTGCCAGCAGTTACCTCCGTAGCGGGAGGAGGTACGAGCAGTACTTC	CASSYLRSGRRYEQYF
TRBV29-1	TRBJ2-1	.	.	TGCAGCGCCCAAAAACTAGCCTACAATGAGCAGTTCTTC	CSAQKLAYNEQFF
TRBV13	TRBJ1-2	.	TRBD1	TGTGCCAGCAGCAAATCGGACAGGGCGATTGGGGGCTACACCTTC	CASSKSDRAIGGYTF
TRBV5-4	TRBJ2-6	.	.	TGTGCCAGCAGCCTAGGGAGCTCTGGGGCCAACGTCCTGACTTTC	CASSLGSSGANVLTF
TRBV19	TRBJ2-7	.	.	TGTGCCAGTAGTATTGCGTACGGGGCACAGGGCGAGCAGTACTTC	CASSIAYGAQGEQYF
TRBV10-3	TRBJ2-3	.	.	TGTGCCATCTCAGGTCAGGATTTTAGCACAGATACGCAGTATTTT	CAISGQDFSTDTQYF
TRBV7-3	TRBJ1-2	few	TRBD1	TGTGCCAGCAGCGTGGACAGGAACTATGGCTACACCTTC	CASSVDRNYGYTF
TRBV7-2	TRBJ2-1	.	TRBD1	TGTGCCAGCAGCTTAGCGCAAACAGGGGGAAGGCAGTTCTTC	CASSLAQTGGRQFF
TRBV19	TRBJ1-2	.	.	TGTGCCAGTAGTATTGGAGGGTCTAATGGCTACACCTTC	CASSIGGSNGYTF
TRBV7-9	TRBJ1-6	.	.	TGTGCCAGCAGCTTAGATTCCAGGCCCAATTCACCCCTCCACTTT	CASSLDSRPNSPLHF
TRBV7-9	TRBJ2-3	few	TRBD1	TGTGCCAGCACCGGGACAGGTAGCACAGATACGCAGTATTTT	CASTGTGSTDTQYF
TRBV6-5	TRBJ2-4	.	.	TGTGCCAGCACCCTAAATGGTATAGCCAAAAACATTCAGTACTTC	CASTLNGIAKNIQYF
TRBV7-9	TRBJ1-1	few	TRBD1	TGTGCCAGCAGCATTTGGACAGGGGGCAACACTGAAGCTTTCTTT	CASSIWTGGNTEAFF
TRBV6-2/TRBV6-3	TRBJ1-5	.	.	TGTGCCAGCAGTTACACCCCTAGAGCGTATAGCAATCAGCCCCAGCATTTT	CASSYTPRAYSNQPQHF
TRBV2	TRBJ2-1	.	TRBD2	TGTGCCAGCAGTTGGGATGCTGGGGGAGGGAATGAGCAGTTCTTC	CASSWDAGGGNEQFF